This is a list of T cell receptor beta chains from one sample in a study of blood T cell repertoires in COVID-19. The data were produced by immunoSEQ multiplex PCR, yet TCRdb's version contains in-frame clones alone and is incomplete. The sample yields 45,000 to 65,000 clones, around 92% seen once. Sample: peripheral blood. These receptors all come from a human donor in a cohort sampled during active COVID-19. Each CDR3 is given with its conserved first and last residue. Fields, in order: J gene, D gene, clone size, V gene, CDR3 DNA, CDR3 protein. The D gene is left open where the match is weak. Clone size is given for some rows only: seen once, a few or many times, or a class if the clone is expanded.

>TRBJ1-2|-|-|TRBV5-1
TGCGCCAGCAGCCCAGAGGGTCGAGGGGGTACCTATGGCTACACCTTC
CASSPEGRGGTYGYTF
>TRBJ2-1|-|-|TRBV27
TGTGCCAGTCGGGACATGACGCAGGATGAGCAGTTCTTC
CASRDMTQDEQFF
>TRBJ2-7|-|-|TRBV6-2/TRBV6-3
TGTGCCAGCAGCCAAAGCCCGCTATACGAGCAGTACTTC
CASSQSPLYEQYF
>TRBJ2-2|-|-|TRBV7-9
TGTGCCAGCAGCCGGGTATTTGGGTCAAACACCGGGGAGCTGTTTTTT
CASSRVFGSNTGELFF
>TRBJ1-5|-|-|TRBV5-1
TGCGCCAGCAGGGCTGACAACAATCAGCCCCAGCATTTT
CASRADNNQPQHF
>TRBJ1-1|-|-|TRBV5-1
TGCGCCAGCAGCTTATGGACAGTGTCGAACACTGAAGCTTTCTTT
CASSLWTVSNTEAFF
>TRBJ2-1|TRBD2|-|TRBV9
TGTGCCAGCAGCGTAGGGATGGGGGGGACCTACAATGAGCAGTTCTTC
CASSVGMGGTYNEQFF
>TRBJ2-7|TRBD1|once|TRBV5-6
TGTGCCAGCCGCCGGAATCTGGACAGGGGGTTGTGGTTC
CASRRNLDRGLWF
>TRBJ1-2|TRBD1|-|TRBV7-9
TGTGCCAGCAGCTTCGCAGGGACAGGAAACCCCTATGGCTACACCTTC
CASSFAGTGNPYGYTF
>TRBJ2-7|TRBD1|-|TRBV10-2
TGCGCCAGCAGCGAGGTTTATTGGACAGGGGTCGAGCAGTACTTC
CASSEVYWTGVEQYF
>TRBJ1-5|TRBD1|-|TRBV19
TGTGCCAGTACGACCCTTAGGACAGGGTCTCAGCCCCAGCATTTT
CASTTLRTGSQPQHF
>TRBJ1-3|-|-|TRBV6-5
TGTGCCAGCAGTTACAGAGGCCCCGGAAACACCATATATTTT
CASSYRGPGNTIYF
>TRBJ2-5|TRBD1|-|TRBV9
TGTGCCAGCAGCGTCTCAGGGGGCAAAGAGACCCAGTACTTC
CASSVSGGKETQYF
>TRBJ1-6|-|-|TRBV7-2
TGTGCCAGCAGGTCCAGCTTCGGGGAGGTCCCCCTCCACTTT
CASRSSFGEVPLHF
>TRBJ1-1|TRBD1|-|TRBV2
TGTGCCAGCAGCATACAGGGGGGCACTGAAGCTTTCTTT
CASSIQGGTEAFF
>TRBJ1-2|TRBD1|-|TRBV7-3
TGTGCCAGCAGCCCCCAGCGGGACAGGGTTGATGGCTACACCTTC
CASSPQRDRVDGYTF
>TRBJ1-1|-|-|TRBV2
TGTGCCAGCCGGGGACTGATGAACACTGAAGCTTTCTTT
CASRGLMNTEAFF
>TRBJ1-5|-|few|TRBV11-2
TGTGCCAGCAGGATAGGAGCTAGCAATCAGCCCCAGCATTTT
CASRIGASNQPQHF
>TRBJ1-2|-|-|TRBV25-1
TGTGCCAGCAGTCAGAATTATGGCTACACCTTC
CASSQNYGYTF
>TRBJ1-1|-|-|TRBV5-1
TGCGCCAGCAGCTCCGGCAGGGGTTTGAACACTGAAGCTTTCTTT
CASSSGRGLNTEAFF
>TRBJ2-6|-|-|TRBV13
TGTGCCAGCAGCTTAGCGACAGGGAGGCCTATTTCTGGGGCCAACGTCCTGACTTTC
CASSLATGRPISGANVLTF
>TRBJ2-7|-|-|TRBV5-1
TGCGCCAGCAGCCCGAGAACGGTAACCTACGAGCAGTACTTC
CASSPRTVTYEQYF
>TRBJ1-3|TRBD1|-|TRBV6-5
TGTGCCAGCAGGACAGGGAGCTCTGGAAACACCATATATTTT
CASRTGSSGNTIYF